This T cell receptor (beta chain) is from a study of CD8 T cells in ankylosing spondylitis. This CDR3 region has 13 residues. The germline V gene has CDR1 DFQATT and CDR2 SNEGSKA (reference sequence). The germline V and J ends were trimmed by 6 bases and 7 bases, with 16 bases remaining between them. Notes on this clonotype: Its antigen is not known.

In TCRdb, the 5' RACE reads were re-called with MiXCR into one record per CDR3 protein. Here the sample spans about 220,000 distinct CDR3 sequences, roughly 6.6% being singletons. The study, taken as a whole, reports: A TCR beta motif made of several highly homologous variants seemed typical of ankylosing spondylitis blood.

This chain uses TRBV20-1 with TRBJ1-5; D is perhaps TRBD1 (5 bases). The sequencing sample was made of blood, either unsorted or a sorted T cell fraction (not recorded which). The receptor comes from a male donor with ankylosing spondylitis. CDR3 amino acids: CSARDRRGQPQHF. Here the CDR3 DNA reads TGCAGTGCAAGGGATAGGAGGGGCCAGCCCCAGCATTTT.